The text below deals with one T cell receptor (beta chain). The junction had 7 bases not matched to a gene; V was cut back by 6 bases and J by 6 bases. Germline V CDR1 and CDR2: MDHEN, SYDVKM. The CDR3 spans 14 residues. The data derive from a study of cytomegalovirus exposure and HLA in healthy donors. PCR used 60 Vbeta primers and 13 Jbeta primers. The data were produced by immunoSEQ multiplex PCR, yet TCRdb's version contains in-frame clones alone and is incomplete. The sample carries about 200,000 clones, roughly 80% recorded once. This rearrangement joins TRBV28 to TRBJ1-5; 8 nucleotides match TRBD1. Sample: PBMCs. The TCR comes from a woman in her late teens or twenties in good health and CMV-seronegative. CDR3 coding DNA: TGTGCCAGCAGCTCCGGACAGGGTATTCAGCCCCAGCATTTT. Amino acid sequence: CASSSGQGIQPQHF. The full variable domain, in which reference TRBV28 and TRBJ1-5 provide the parts outside the CDR3, is DVKVTQSSRYLVKRTGEKVFLECVQDMDHENMFWYRQDPGLGLRLIYFSYDVKMKEKGDIPEGYSVSREKKERFSLILESASTNQTSMYLCASSSGQGIQPQHFGDGTRLSIL.